A selection of T cell receptor beta chains follows, all from one sample in a study of radiation and T cells in renal cell carcinoma. Profiling relied on immunoSEQ multiplex PCR, and the TCRdb table lists in-frame clones only, not all of them. The sample has some 50,000 clones, roughly 80% seen once; the top ten hold 30% to 35%. Sequences were derived from blood, sampled from a patient whose treatment included radiotherapy and nephrectomy. The receptors come from a woman aged 70 to 79 with renal cell carcinoma. Both conserved end residues are part of each CDR3. D genes are given only for firm matches. Size tells how often a clone was seen (once, few, many) or the class of an expanded clone, and some rows leave it out.

j_call v_call d_call clone_size cdr3_aa cdr3_nt
TRBJ1-1 TRBV30 - - CAWSRGIVDTEAFF TGTGCCTGGAGCAGGGGCATAGTAGACACTGAAGCTTTCTTT
TRBJ2-1 TRBV7-9 - - CASSPPLAGAPGNEQFF TGTGCCAGCAGCCCTCCGCTGGCGGGGGCTCCGGGGAATGAGCAGTTCTTC
TRBJ1-2 TRBV29-1 - - CSVDYSNGYTF TGCAGCGTTGATTACAGTAATGGCTACACCTTC
TRBJ1-6 TRBV6-4 - - CASSPTAVSPLHF TGTGCCAGCAGCCCGACTGCTGTGTCACCCCTCCACTTT
TRBJ2-3 TRBV2 - - CASSEASGPSTDTQYF TGTGCCAGCAGTGAAGCTAGCGGACCTAGCACAGATACGCAGTATTTT
TRBJ2-3 TRBV7-8 - - CASSIYTTDTQYF TGTGCCAGCAGCATCTACACCACAGATACGCAGTATTTT
TRBJ1-1 TRBV6-4 - - CASSARDNTEAFF TGTGCCAGCAGTGCCAGAGACAACACTGAAGCTTTCTTT
TRBJ2-7 TRBV19 TRBD1 - CASSIQGQGVVQYF TGTGCCAGTAGTATACAGGGACAGGGGGTTGTGCAGTACTTC
TRBJ1-3 TRBV19 TRBD1 - CASSTFGQGSGNTIYF TGTGCCAGTAGTACCTTCGGACAGGGCTCTGGAAACACCATATATTTT
TRBJ2-2 TRBV30 - - CAWGRQVTGELFF TGTGCCTGGGGCCGACAGGTGACCGGGGAGCTGTTTTTT
TRBJ1-1 TRBV30 - few CAWSGAGGAFF TGTGCCTGGAGTGGGGCGGGTGGAGCTTTCTTT
TRBJ1-5 TRBV7-3 - few CASSLKGVSNQPQHF TGTGCCAGCAGCTTAAAAGGGGTTAGCAATCAGCCCCAGCATTTT
TRBJ2-5 TRBV13 TRBD1 - CASSTGQEQETQYF TGTGCCAGCAGCACGGGACAGGAGCAAGAGACCCAGTACTTC
TRBJ2-3 TRBV5-1 TRBD2 - CASSVSGSPSDTQYF TGCGCCAGCAGCGTTAGCGGGAGCCCCTCAGATACGCAGTATTTT
TRBJ2-2 TRBV27 - - CASQTGTANTGELFF TGTGCCAGCCAAACAGGGACCGCGAACACCGGGGAGCTGTTTTTT
TRBJ2-1 TRBV6-1 - - CASSFLGRNEQFF TGTGCCAGCAGCTTTTTAGGAAGGAATGAGCAGTTCTTC
TRBJ2-2 TRBV4-2 - - CASSQDRHTGELFF TGTGCCAGCAGCCAAGATAGGCATACCGGGGAGCTGTTTTTT
TRBJ2-3 TRBV4-3 TRBD2 few CASSPSGRTTDTQYF TGCGCCAGCAGCCCTAGCGGGAGGACTACAGATACGCAGTATTTT
TRBJ2-2 TRBV5-5 - - CASSFGRAGELFF TGTGCCAGCAGCTTTGGAAGGGCCGGGGAGCTGTTTTTT
TRBJ1-5 TRBV6-6 - - CASSYKGTGNQPQHF TGTGCCAGCAGTTACAAGGGGACGGGCAATCAGCCCCAGCATTTT
TRBJ2-7 TRBV19 - once CASSRSYRGYEQYF TGTGCCAGTAGTAGAAGTTATCGTGGCTACGAGCAGTACTTC
TRBJ2-7 TRBV13 - - CASSPRGGEQYF TGTGCCAGCAGCCCTCGTGGCGGAGAGCAGTACTTC
TRBJ1-3 TRBV5-8 - - CASSLRDSGNTIYF TGTGCCAGCAGCTTGCGGGACTCTGGAAACACCATATATTTT
TRBJ2-4 TRBV7-8 - - CASSLGTGRPKNIQYF TGTGCCAGCAGCTTAGGAACAGGCCGACCCAAAAACATTCAGTACTTC
TRBJ2-2 TRBV19 TRBD1 - CASKDRGVGAGELFF TGTGCCAGTAAGGACAGGGGAGTCGGCGCCGGGGAGCTGTTTTTT
TRBJ2-7 TRBV19 - - CASSIDRSGYEQYF TGTGCCAGTAGTATCGACAGGTCGGGTTACGAGCAGTACTTC
TRBJ2-1 TRBV6-1 - - CASSFRGDTYNEQFF TGTGCCAGCAGCTTCCGGGGGGACACCTACAATGAGCAGTTCTTC
TRBJ1-5 TRBV5-8 - - CASSQLQIQPQHF TGTGCCAGCAGCCAATTACAGATTCAGCCCCAGCATTTT
TRBJ2-7 TRBV7-8 TRBD2 - CASSLASGVIYEQYF TGTGCCAGCAGCTTAGCTAGCGGGGTTATCTACGAGCAGTACTTC
TRBJ2-1 TRBV18 - - CASSPPSSRDEQFF TGTGCCAGCTCACCACCGAGCAGTCGGGATGAGCAGTTCTTC
TRBJ2-7 TRBV7-3 TRBD1 - CASSLGTGSYEQYF TGTGCCAGCAGCTTAGGGACAGGATCCTACGAGCAGTACTTC
TRBJ1-2 TRBV4-1 TRBD1 - CASSPLYLTGDYGYTF TGCGCCAGCAGTCCCCTATATCTTACAGGGGACTATGGCTACACCTTC
TRBJ2-3 TRBV18 TRBD2 - CASSPLAGVIDTQYF TGTGCCAGCTCACCCCTAGCGGGAGTCATAGATACGCAGTATTTT
TRBJ2-2 TRBV9 TRBD2 few CASSSPGLAGYTGELFF TGTGCCAGCAGCAGCCCGGGGCTAGCGGGGTACACCGGGGAGCTGTTTTTT
TRBJ1-2 TRBV6-1 - - CASSDISGGTPYGYTF TGTGCCAGCAGTGACATCAGCGGGGGGACCCCCTATGGCTACACCTTC
TRBJ1-1 TRBV18 - - CASSPPSPTKAFF TGTGCCAGCTCACCACCATCTCCGACCAAAGCTTTCTTT
TRBJ1-2 TRBV5-4 - - CASSPEGPTPDGYTF TGTGCCAGCAGCCCAGAGGGCCCTACACCGGATGGCTACACCTTC
TRBJ2-7 TRBV5-5 - - CASSLTGTSYEQYF TGTGCCAGCAGCTTGACAGGGACCTCCTACGAGCAGTACTTC
TRBJ1-5 TRBV18 - - CASSPPHSNQPQHF TGTGCCAGCTCACCACCCCATAGCAATCAGCCCCAGCATTTT
TRBJ1-2 TRBV6-5 TRBD1 once CASTHPTGRDGYTF TGTGCCAGCACTCATCCGACAGGGCGGGACGGCTACACCTTC
TRBJ2-2 TRBV25-1 TRBD1 - CASSERQGWGTGELFF TGTGCCAGCAGTGAAAGACAGGGGTGGGGCACCGGGGAGCTGTTTTTT
TRBJ1-2 TRBV5-8 - - CASRPGGRGYTF TGTGCCAGCAGACCCGGGGGCCGTGGCTACACCTTC
TRBJ2-5 TRBV5-6 TRBD2 once CASSLDLSGGGETQYF TGTGCCAGCAGCTTAGACCTTAGCGGGGGGGGAGAGACCCAGTACTTC
TRBJ2-3 TRBV5-1 TRBD1 once CASSLGQGETDTQYF TGCGCCAGCAGCTTAGGACAGGGGGAAACAGATACGCAGTATTTT
TRBJ2-3 TRBV7-2 TRBD2 - CASSLGLAGYPPDTQYF TGTGCCAGCAGCCTCGGACTAGCGGGATACCCCCCCGATACGCAGTATTTT
TRBJ1-1 TRBV28 - - CASRTRAEAFF TGTGCCAGCAGGACCCGTGCTGAAGCTTTCTTT
TRBJ2-7 TRBV19 - few CASSRDGSAYEQYF TGTGCCAGTAGTAGGGACGGGAGCGCGTACGAGCAGTACTTC
TRBJ2-1 TRBV10-3 - few CAISSENSWGGAYNEQFF TGTGCCATCAGTAGCGAAAATTCTTGGGGCGGGGCCTACAATGAGCAGTTCTTC
TRBJ2-7 TRBV5-4 TRBD2 - CASSWTSGSSYEQYF TGTGCCAGCAGCTGGACTAGCGGGAGCTCCTACGAGCAGTACTTC
TRBJ1-1 TRBV19 TRBD1 - CASSLDRGGTEAFF TGTGCCAGTAGTCTGGACAGGGGCGGGACTGAAGCTTTCTTT
TRBJ1-1 TRBV7-9 - few CASSFLPTEAFF TGTGCCAGCAGCTTTTTACCCACTGAAGCTTTCTTT
TRBJ1-3 TRBV5-1 - - CASSDRDFSPGNTIYF TGCGCCAGCAGCGACCGGGACTTTTCCCCCGGGAACACCATATATTTT